These 20 T cell receptor beta chains were all obtained from the same sample, sequenced in a study of cytomegalovirus exposure and HLA in healthy donors. Both 60 Vbeta primers and 13 Jbeta primers went into the PCR. Profiling relied on immunoSEQ multiplex PCR, and the TCRdb table lists in-frame clones only, not all of them. The sample has 150,000 to 200,000 clones, around 72% seen once; the top ten hold around 7%. Material for sequencing was PBMCs. Receptors originate from a man between 40 and 49 years old in good health and CMV-seropositive.

The gene calls are TRBV6-5 and TRBJ1-2, with D possibly being TRBD1 (5 bases). The CDR3 runs 14 residues. Trimming left V 7 bases short and J 1 base short, with 13 bases between. Germline CDR1 MNHEY, CDR2 SVGAGI. In DNA, the CDR3 is TGTGCCAGCACTCCGGGGGGAAATAACTATGGCTACACCTTC. The encoded protein is CASTPGGNNYGYTF.

J is TRBJ2-7 and V is TRBV18, with D maybe TRBD1 (5 bases). The germline V gene encodes CDR1 KGHSH and CDR2 LQKENI. Trimming took off 3 bases at V and 1 base at J, with 7 bases between the two ends. CDR3 length: 13 residues. CDR3 in DNA: TGTGCCAGCTCACCGACAGTTTCCTACGAGCAGTACTTC. Amino acids: CASSPTVSYEQYF.

The gene calls are TRBV11-3 and TRBJ1-1; possibly TRBD1 for D (5 bases). CDR3 length: 13 amino acids. V shed 4 bases and J shed 1 base, with 7 bases lying between them. Per germline, CDR1 SGHNT and CDR2 YENEEA. The CDR3 coding sequence is TGTGCCAGCAGCTGGCAGGGGAACACTGAAGCTTTCTTT. It translates to CASSWQGNTEAFF.

This clone was seen a single time. This chain connects TRBV19 to TRBJ1-1, with D uncertain. The CDR3 runs to 11 residues. Germline V lookup: CDR1 LNHDA, CDR2 SQIVND (reference sequence). Trimming removed 7 bases from V and 4 bases from J, with 7 bases in between. CDR3 sequence reads: CASIYSTEAFF. CDR3 DNA: TGTGCCAGTATTTATTCCACTGAAGCTTTCTTT.

This chain connects TRBV4-1 to TRBJ2-7; 11 bases match TRBD1. Germline CDR1 is MGHRA and CDR2 is YSYEKL. The CDR3 covers 18 residues. V was clipped by 4 bases and J by 3 bases; unmatched bases: 14. The CDR3 DNA is TGCGCCAGCAGCCCTTTAGGGTCGGGGGGGACAGGGGGCTACGAGCAGTACTTC. Amino acids: CASSPLGSGGTGGYEQYF.

The chain uses TRBV5-8 and TRBJ2-1, with no clear D. The V end lost 2 bases, the J end lost 7 bases, and 7 bases lay between the germline ends. The CDR3 consists of 12 residues. The germline CDR1 and CDR2 sequences are SGHTS and YDEGEE. The CDR3 region is CASSFIRNEQFF. The CDR3 coding sequence is TGTGCCAGCAGCTTCATCAGGAATGAGCAGTTCTTC.

Of note for this clone: The sample carries other DNA sequences with the same CDR3. The chain employs TRBV5-1 and TRBJ2-7; 9 bases align to TRBD1. V lost 4 bases to trimming and J lost 1 base; unmatched junction nucleotides: 6. CDR3 size: 15 residues. Germline V CDR1 and CDR2: SGHRS, YFSETQ. The CDR3 region is CASSLGQGPSYEQYF. The CDR3 DNA is TGCGCCAGCAGCCTGGGACAGGGACCGTCCTACGAGCAGTACTTC.

The chain combines TRBV11-2 with TRBJ2-7, with a weak D call TRBD2 (6 bases). The V gene lost 5 bases and the J gene lost 3 bases, with 17 bases spanning the gap. Germline CDR1 SGHAT, CDR2 FQNNGV. This CDR3 contains 15 residues. CDR3 region: CASSRLAGNNYEQYF. The CDR3 coding sequence is TGTGCCAGCAGCCGTCTCGCGGGGAATAACTACGAGCAGTACTTC.

This chain joins TRBV2 and TRBJ1-4; D is ambiguous. V dropped 2 bases and J dropped 8 bases, with 12 bases sitting between them. The germline CDR1 and CDR2 sequences are SNHLY and FYNNEI. The CDR3 is made up of 14 amino acids. CDR3: CASSEFRRGEKLFF. The CDR3 nucleotides read TGTGCCAGCAGTGAATTCCGGCGCGGGGAAAAACTGTTTTTT.

This chain connects TRBV18 to TRBJ2-1; weak D call: TRBD1 (6 bases). Germline CDR1 KGHSH, CDR2 LQKENI. The CDR3 is made up of 13 amino acids. V gave up 5 bases and J gave up 7 bases, with 12 bases separating them. The CDR3 is CASSLLQGNEQFF. CDR3 DNA sequence: TGTGCCAGCTCATTACTACAGGGAAATGAGCAGTTCTTC.

This sequence joins TRBV29-1 and TRBJ1-1; 9 nucleotides match TRBD1. The CDR3 consists of 16 residues. Trimming took 0 bases from V and 6 from J; bases not matched to a gene: 11. Germline V gene data show CDR1 as SQVTM and CDR2 as ANQGSEA. CDR3 protein: CSVEDSPTGGWAEAFF. CDR3 DNA sequence: TGCAGCGTTGAAGATTCGCCGACAGGGGGATGGGCTGAAGCTTTCTTT.

The chain links TRBV6-6 to TRBJ1-4; 9 bases are shared with TRBD1. Trimming took 5 bases from V and 8 from J; bases not matched to a gene: 6. The CDR3 sequence is 14 residues long. Germline CDR1 MNHNY, CDR2 SVGAGI (reference sequence). The DNA of the CDR3 is TGTGCCAGCAGTACCGGGACAGGGTTGGAAAAACTGTTTTTT. Translation gives CASSTGTGLEKLFF.

The rearrangement links TRBV6-1 to TRBJ2-7; maybe TRBD1 (6 bases). Germline CDR1 and CDR2: MNHNS and SASEGT. The CDR3 runs to 14 residues. Trimming removed 1 base from V and 5 bases from J, with 12 bases in between. The CDR3 loop reads CASSEGGRGHEQYF. The CDR3 bases are TGTGCCAGCAGTGAAGGGGGGCGCGGGCACGAGCAGTACTTC.

The chain combines TRBV6-5 with TRBJ2-5; D may be TRBD1 (6 bases). Germline CDR1 MNHEY, CDR2 SVGAGI. The length of the CDR3 is 16 residues. Deletions cut 4 bases from V and 4 bases from J, with 19 bases between. CDR3 loop: CASSSRQVGPRETQYF. As DNA, the CDR3 is TGTGCCAGCAGTTCCCGACAGGTCGGCCCCCGAGAGACCCAGTACTTC.

The V call is TRBV6-1, the J call TRBJ1-4, with D perhaps matching TRBD1 (6 bases). The germline V and J ends were trimmed by 8 bases and 8 bases, with 18 bases remaining between them. The CDR3 sequence is 14 residues long. Germline V gene data show CDR1 as MNHNS and CDR2 as SASEGT. The CDR3 is CASHLGQGNEKLFF. In nucleotides, the CDR3 is TGTGCCAGCCATCTAGGGCAGGGGAACGAAAAACTGTTTTTT.

The chain uses TRBV5-4 and TRBJ2-2; no clear D gene. V lost 1 base and J 5 bases, leaving 6 bases between the germline ends. Germline-derived CDR1 and CDR2 are SGHNT and YYREEE (reference sequence). CDR3 size: 13 residues. This CDR3 reads CASSLPGTGELFF. CDR3 coding DNA: TGTGCCAGCAGCTTGCCGGGTACCGGGGAGCTGTTTTTT.

The chain couples TRBV18 to TRBJ1-2; D is unresolved. Trimming took 4 bases from V and 7 from J, leaving 13 bases between them. The CDR3 is 13 amino acids. Looked up from germline, CDR1 is KGHSH and CDR2 is LQKENI. CDR3 in amino acids: CASSLTSEVGYTF. The DNA of the CDR3 is TGTGCCAGCTCACTGACATCGGAGGTTGGCTACACCTTC.

The V call is TRBV19, the J call TRBJ2-3; D is ambiguous. The CDR3 is 13 amino acids. The V end was cut by 6 bases, the J end by 2 bases, with 9 bases between. In germline, CDR1 is LNHDA, CDR2 SQIVND (reference sequence). The CDR3 DNA sequence: TGTGCCAGTAGCCGACAAACCACAGATACGCAGTATTTT. Amino acids: CASSRQTTDTQYF.

V and J are TRBV5-6 and TRBJ1-2; weak D call: TRBD1 (5 bases). CDR1 is SGHDT, CDR2 YYEEEE, per germline. The V end lost 4 bases, the J end lost 4 bases, and 14 bases lay between the germline ends. This CDR3 has 14 residues. CDR3 coding DNA: TGTGCCAGCAGCGCCGGCTCAGGGTTCTATGGCTACACCTTC. Its protein is CASSAGSGFYGYTF.

This clone was picked up one time. V usage is TRBV5-1 and J usage is TRBJ2-7, with 7 nucleotides matching TRBD2. Germline assignment: CDR1 SGHRS and CDR2 YFSETQ. The CDR3 length is 13 residues. V gave up 2 bases and J gave up 6 bases; unmatched junction bases: 5. CDR3 bases: TGCGCCAGCAGCTTAGGGAGGGGAGGCGAGCAGTACTTC. Translated, it gives CASSLGRGGEQYF.